Included here is one T cell receptor beta chain sequence, with context. The antigen remains unidentified. V was trimmed by 6 bases and J by 4 bases, leaving 15 bases between them. The germline V gene has CDR1 SNHLY and CDR2 FYNNEI. The CDR3 runs 14 residues. The sample belongs to a study of beta chain features in type 1 diabetes. General study findings and limits: TCRB CDR3s were moderately but significantly shorter in Type 1 diabetes patients in all four CD4+ subsets.

Reverse transcription of all isolated RNA meant that expressed TCRB transcripts were sequenced. Method: immunoSEQ multiplex PCR; TCRdb's copy keeps in-frame clones and lacks some. The data show over 200,000 clones, approximately 11% seen once. Sequenced input: naive CD4+ T cells from blood. This TCR derives from a young man with type 1 diabetes. V gene TRBV2 combines with J gene TRBJ2-5, with D possibly matching TRBD2 (5 bases). The CDR3 is CASRKDSRGETQYF. The CDR3 nucleotides are TGTGCCAGCAGAAAGGACTCCCGGGGAGAGACCCAGTACTTC.